This TCR beta chain emerged from a study of response to subunit inactivated influenza vaccine. In germline, CDR1 is MRHNA, CDR2 SNTAGT. The length of the CDR3 is 15 residues. Losses at the gene ends were 5 bases for V and 3 bases for J; bases not matched to a gene: 7. TCRdb re-analysed the RT-PCR reads in MiXCR, keeping a single row per CDR3 protein. The repertoire holds some 640,000 distinct CDR3 sequences, with about 14% as singletons. The sequencing here drew on PBMCs from blood, taken 14 to 15 days before vaccination. The sequence was obtained from a man aged 50 to 60 who received an inactivated influenza vaccine. This chain uses TRBV6-4 with TRBJ2-7; 10 bases are shared with TRBD2. The CDR3 is CASSSQAGGGYEQYF. In nucleotides, the CDR3 is TGTGCCAGCAGTTCCCAAGCGGGAGGGGGCTACGAGCAGTACTTC.